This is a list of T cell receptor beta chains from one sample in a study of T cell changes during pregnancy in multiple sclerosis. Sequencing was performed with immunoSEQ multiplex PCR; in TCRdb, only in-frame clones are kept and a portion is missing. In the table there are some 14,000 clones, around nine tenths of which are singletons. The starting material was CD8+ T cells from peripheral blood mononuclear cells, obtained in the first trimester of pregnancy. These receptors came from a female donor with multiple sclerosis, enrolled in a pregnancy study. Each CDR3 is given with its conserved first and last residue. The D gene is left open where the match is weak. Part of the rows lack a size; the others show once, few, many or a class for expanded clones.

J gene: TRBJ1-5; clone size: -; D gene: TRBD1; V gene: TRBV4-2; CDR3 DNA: TGTGCCAGCAGCCAAGATGGGGACAGGGGCAATCAGCCCCAGCATTTT; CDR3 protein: CASSQDGDRGNQPQHF
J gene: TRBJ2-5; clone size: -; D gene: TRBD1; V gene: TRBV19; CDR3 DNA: TGTGCCAGTAGTCGGGACAGGGAAGAGACCCAGTACTTC; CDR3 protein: CASSRDREETQYF
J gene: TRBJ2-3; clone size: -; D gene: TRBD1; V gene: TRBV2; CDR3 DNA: TGTGCCAGCAGGGGGACAGTAAGCACAGATACGCAGTATTTT; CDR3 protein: CASRGTVSTDTQYF
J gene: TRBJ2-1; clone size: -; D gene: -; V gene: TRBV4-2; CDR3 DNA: TGTGCCAGCAGCCAAGATCAAGGTAGCGGTAGTAATGAGCAGTTCTTC; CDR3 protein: CASSQDQGSGSNEQFF
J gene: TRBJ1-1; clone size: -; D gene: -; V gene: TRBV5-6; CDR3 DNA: TGTGCCAGCAGCTTGGCCGGAGCAACTGAAGCTTTCTTT; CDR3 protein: CASSLAGATEAFF
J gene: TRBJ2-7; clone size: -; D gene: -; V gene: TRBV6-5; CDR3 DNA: TGTGCCAGCAGTGCCGCGGGCTTCTACGAGCAGTACTTC; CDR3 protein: CASSAAGFYEQYF
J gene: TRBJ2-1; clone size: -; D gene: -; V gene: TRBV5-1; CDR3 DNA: TGCGCCAGCAGCAAGTTTTCGGGACAACACAATGAGCAGTTCTTC; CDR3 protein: CASSKFSGQHNEQFF
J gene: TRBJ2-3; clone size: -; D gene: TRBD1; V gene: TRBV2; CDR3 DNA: TGTGCCAGCAGTACTACGAGGACAGGCTCTCTCACAGATACGCAGTATTTT; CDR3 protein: CASSTTRTGSLTDTQYF
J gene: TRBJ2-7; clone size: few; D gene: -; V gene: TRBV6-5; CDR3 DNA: TGTGCCAGCAGTACTGGGGGCGGGGGTTCCTACGAGCAGTACTTC; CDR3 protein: CASSTGGGGSYEQYF
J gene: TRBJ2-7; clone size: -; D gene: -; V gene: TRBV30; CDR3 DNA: TGTGCCTGGAGTGTACCTCAGGGCCACGAGCAGTACTTC; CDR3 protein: CAWSVPQGHEQYF
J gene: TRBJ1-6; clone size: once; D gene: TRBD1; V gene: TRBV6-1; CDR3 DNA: TGTGCCAGCAGTGAACGGACAGGAGAGAATTCACCCCTCCACTTT; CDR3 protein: CASSERTGENSPLHF
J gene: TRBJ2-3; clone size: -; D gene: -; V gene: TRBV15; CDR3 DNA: TGTGCCACCAGCAGAGACAGGGGGGCCGCGGATACGCAGTATTTT; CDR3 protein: CATSRDRGAADTQYF
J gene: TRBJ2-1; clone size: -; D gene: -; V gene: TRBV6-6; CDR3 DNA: TGTGCCGCGAGCCCCAGGGGTAATGAGCAGTTCTTC; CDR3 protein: CAASPRGNEQFF
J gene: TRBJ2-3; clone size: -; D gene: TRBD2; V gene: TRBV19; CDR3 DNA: TGTGCCAGTAGAGAGACCGGGGGGGCGAAAGATACGCAGTATTTT; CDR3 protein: CASRETGGAKDTQYF
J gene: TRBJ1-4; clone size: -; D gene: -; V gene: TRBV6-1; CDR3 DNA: TGTGCCAGCAGTGAGGGCAATAGTAATGAAAAACTGTTTTTT; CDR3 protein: CASSEGNSNEKLFF
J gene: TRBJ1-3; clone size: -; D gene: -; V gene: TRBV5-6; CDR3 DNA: TGTGCCAGCAGCGACCCCACAGGGTCTGGAAACACCATATATTTT; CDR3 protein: CASSDPTGSGNTIYF
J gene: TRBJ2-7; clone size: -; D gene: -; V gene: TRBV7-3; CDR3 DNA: TGTGCCAGCGCACTGGGGGGAATGTACGAGCAGTACTTC; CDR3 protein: CASALGGMYEQYF